The 16 T cell receptor beta chains reported below all come from one sample, sequenced in a study of T cells in Graves' hyperthyroidism and ophthalmopathy. RNA transcripts gave rise to amplified TCR beta CDR3 regions. The HTBI primer set drove a first-round RT-PCR of the TCR CDR3. TCRdb redid the calling of the multiplex PCR reads with MiXCR, one entry per CDR3 protein. The sample has hundreds of thousands of distinct CDR3 sequences; around 13% are singletons. The sample comprised blood. These receptors all stem from a woman between 18 and 30 years old with Graves' hyperthyroidism.

CDR3: CASSQEAGRFYEQYF. The CDR3 DNA reads as TGCGCCAGCAGCCAAGAGGCGGGACGGTTTTACGAGCAGTACTTC. This sequence joins TRBV4-1 and TRBJ2-7, with D maybe TRBD2 (6 bases). The V end lost 0 bases, the J end lost 4 bases, and 13 bases lay between the germline ends. The germline CDR1 and CDR2 sequences are MGHRA and YSYEKL. CDR3 size: 15 residues.

This clonotype was counted ten times or more. V is TRBV12-3 or TRBV12-4 and J is TRBJ1-5; D might be TRBD1 (6 bases). Trimming removed 5 bases at V and 9 bases at J, with 20 bases between. The CDR3 loop spans 15 amino acids. This chain's CDR3 is CASSPAGAGLRPQHF. CDR3 coding DNA: TGTGCCAGCAGTCCCGCAGGGGCTGGGTTACGGCCCCAGCATTTT.

This clonotype was observed at least ten times. The chain is built from TRBV11-2 and TRBJ2-5; D may be TRBD2 (5 bases). This CDR3 spans 15 amino acids. Between the trimmed V and J ends, which lost 4 bases and 5 bases, there was a span of 17 bases. Germline V lookup: CDR1 SGHAT, CDR2 FQNNGV. CDR3 protein: CASSSPWTGRETQYF. The CDR3 DNA reads as TGTGCCAGCAGCTCTCCTTGGACGGGAAGGGAGACCCAGTACTTC.

This clonotype was detected many times. V and J are TRBV7-2 and TRBJ2-1; D possibly uses TRBD1 or TRBD2 (6 bases each). The germline V and J ends were trimmed by 8 bases and 8 bases, with 22 bases remaining between them. Looked up from germline, CDR1 is SGHTA and CDR2 is FQGNSA. The length of the CDR3 is 15 residues. In DNA, the CDR3 is TGTGCCAGCCGGGGGACACCCAGTTCGGCGGATGAGCAGTTCTTC. Its protein is CASRGTPSSADEQFF.

This clonotype was counted at least ten times. The chain is built from TRBV6-1 and TRBJ2-1; 8 positions match TRBD1. CDR3 size: 16 residues. CDR1 is MNHNS, CDR2 SASEGT, per germline. After removal of 10 bases from V and 4 bases from J, the junction contained 15 bases not matched to a gene. CDR3 coding DNA: TGTGCCATACGACAGGGGTTAGAAGACGCATACAATGAGCAGTTCTTC. Residues: CAIRQGLEDAYNEQFF.

This clonotype was counted at least ten times. This chain connects TRBV6-1 to TRBJ1-2; 8 nucleotides agree with TRBD1. V gave up 6 bases and J gave up 5 bases; unmatched junction bases: 5. This CDR3 contains 13 residues. Germline-derived CDR1 and CDR2 are MNHNS and SASEGT. The CDR3 sequence: CASRQTGVYGYTF. CDR3 in DNA: TGTGCCAGCAGGCAGACAGGGGTATATGGCTACACCTTC.

This clonotype was counted at least ten times. The V call is TRBV7-2, the J call TRBJ1-4; no clear D. The germline V gene encodes CDR1 SGHTA and CDR2 FQGNSA. CDR3 length: 16 amino acids. V dropped 0 bases and J dropped 8 bases, with 16 bases sitting between them. CDR3 sequence: CASSLAVVSIREKLFF. The CDR3 DNA follows: TGTGCCAGCAGCTTAGCCGTCGTATCTATTCGGGAAAAACTGTTTTTT.

At least ten counts were recorded for this clonotype. The V and J genes are TRBV20-1 and TRBJ2-5, with D possibly being TRBD2 (7 bases). The CDR3 totals 12 residues. Trimming removed 7 bases at V and 5 bases at J, with 14 bases between. Germline V gene lookup returns CDR1 DFQATT and CDR2 SNEGSKA (reference sequence). This chain's CDR3 is CSVSGGRETQYF. CDR3 DNA: TGCAGTGTTTCGGGGGGCCGTGAGACCCAGTACTTC.

This clonotype was seen a few times. One end of the junction is discordant with germline, which a read error may explain. The chain employs TRBV3-1 and TRBJ2-2; a possible D gene is TRBD2 (5 bases). This CDR3 region has 16 residues. The germline V gene has CDR1 LGHDT and CDR2 YNNKEL (reference sequence). The CDR3 DNA reads as TGTGCCAGCAGCCAAGGGTGGGAGACGAATACCGGGGAGCTGTTTTTT. Its protein is CASSQGWETNTGELFF.

In this sample, this clonotype turned up many times. The genes are TRBV20-1 and TRBJ2-1; 11 bases match TRBD2. CDR1 and CDR2 from the germline V gene are DFQATT and SNEGSKA (reference sequence). The CDR3 covers 18 residues. V lost 2 bases to trimming and J lost 8 bases; unmatched junction nucleotides: 17. Here the CDR3 reads CSARPTDSGRAVWDEQFF. The CDR3, as DNA: TGCAGTGCTAGACCAACCGATAGCGGGAGGGCCGTGTGGGATGAGCAGTTCTTC.

In this sample, this clonotype turned up a few times. The genes are TRBV18 and TRBJ2-5, with TRBD1 matching 7 bases. V lost 5 bases and J lost 1; bases outside the gene matches: 7. The CDR3 is 15 residues long. Germline V gene data show CDR1 as KGHSH and CDR2 as LQKENI. CDR3 residues: CASSTMGQTQETQYF. The CDR3 DNA reads TGTGCCAGCTCAACCATGGGACAGACCCAAGAGACCCAGTACTTC.

The chain couples TRBV9 to TRBJ1-6, with a weak D call TRBD1 (6 bases). This CDR3 comprises 15 residues. Germline loops: CDR1 SGDLS, CDR2 YYNGEE. Trimming cost V 3 bases and J 6 bases, with 13 bases left between them. The CDR3 protein is CASSGRGAGNSPLHF. The CDR3 nucleotides read TGTGCCAGCAGCGGTCGGGGGGCCGGTAATTCACCCCTCCACTTT.

This clonotype was found many times. The J gene is TRBJ2-1, the V gene TRBV18, with 7 bases fitting TRBD2. The J segment lost 7 bases and the V segment lost 6 bases, leaving 12 bases of the junction unmatched. Germline V lookup: CDR1 KGHSH, CDR2 LQKENI. This CDR3 is built from 15 residues. The CDR3 protein is CASSSDPSGLNEQFF. CDR3 DNA: TGTGCCAGCTCCTCCGACCCTAGCGGTTTAAATGAGCAGTTCTTC.

This clonotype was observed at least ten times. The rearrangement uses TRBV12-3 or TRBV12-4 and TRBJ1-5; 10 bases fit TRBD1. V lost 5 bases to trimming and J lost 7 bases; unmatched junction nucleotides: 5. This CDR3 comprises 14 residues. As DNA, the CDR3 is TGTGCCAGCAGTCTTGGACAGGGGGGACAGCCCCAGCATTTT. Protein: CASSLGQGGQPQHF.

This clonotype was seen many times. The gene calls are TRBV6-2 or TRBV6-3 and TRBJ2-7, with 9 bases lining up with TRBD2. The CDR3 is made up of 14 amino acids. Germline-derived CDR1 and CDR2 are MNHEY and SVGEGT. The V segment lost 0 bases and the J segment 9 bases; nucleotides outside the gene matches: 6. The chain's CDR3 is CASSYSAGGPGQYF. CDR3 nucleotide sequence: TGTGCCAGCAGTTACTCGGCGGGGGGGCCTGGGCAGTACTTC.

This clonotype was counted many times. This chain links TRBV29-1 with TRBJ1-1; D not certain. The germline CDR1 and CDR2 sequences are SQVTM and ANQGSEA. There are 14 residues in the CDR3. With 4 bases removed from V and 3 bases from J, the gap between germline ends came to 15 bases. CDR3 sequence (DNA): TGCAGCGTTGTCAGACGGGGTTTGCACACTGAAGCTTTCTTT. This gives the protein CSVVRRGLHTEAFF.